Listed below are T cell receptor beta chains from one sample, sequenced in a study of blood T cells in healthy people across ages. TCRdb reprocessed the 5' RACE reads via MiXCR and lists one record per CDR3 protein. The sample includes about 1.4 million distinct CDR3 sequences, approximately 59% seen only once; the top ten take 5% to 7%. Sample: blood. All receptors come from a man between 18 and 35 years old in good health. The CDR3 runs from the conserved cysteine through the conserved F or W. D genes are given only for firm matches. Expanded clones are given a class, and other clones once, few, many or no size at all.

CDR3aa	CDR3nt	v_gene	j_gene	d_gene	len	abundance
CASSLATPNYGYTF	TGTGCCAGCAGCTTAGCGACGCCTAACTATGGCTACACCTTC	TRBV7-9	TRBJ1-2	NA	14	few
CASSPWTAYNEQFF	TGCGCCAGCAGCCCCTGGACAGCATACAATGAGCAGTTCTTC	TRBV4-1	TRBJ2-1	NA	14	NA
CASSYSPSGGAGETQYF	TGTGCCAGCAGCTACTCCCCTAGCGGGGGGGCGGGAGAGACCCAGTACTTC	TRBV6-5	TRBJ2-5	TRBD2	17	NA
CASSVVSGRAGELFF	TGTGCCAGCAGCGTAGTAAGCGGGAGGGCCGGGGAGCTGTTTTTT	TRBV9	TRBJ2-2	TRBD2	15	NA
CASSQEDVSHYGYTF	TGCGCCAGCAGCCAAGAAGACGTCAGCCACTATGGCTACACCTTC	TRBV4-3	TRBJ1-2	NA	15	few
CASRLTSGTRGTDTQYF	TGTGCCAGCAGATTGACTAGCGGGACAAGAGGAACAGATACGCAGTATTTT	TRBV6-5	TRBJ2-3	TRBD2	17	once
CASSQLGQRNTEAFF	TGTGCCAGCAGCCAATTGGGACAGAGGAACACTGAAGCTTTCTTT	TRBV14	TRBJ1-1	TRBD1	15	few
CASSLARNRVTDTQYF	TGTGCCAGCAGCTTAGCGCGGAACAGGGTCACAGATACGCAGTATTTT	TRBV7-2	TRBJ2-3	NA	16	NA
CASSPGGGAYNEQYF	TGTGCCAGCAGCCCGGGGGGGGGAGCCTACAATGAGCAGTACTTC	TRBV7-2	TRBJ2-5	TRBD2	15	NA
CASSLSLYGYTF	TGTGCCAGCAGCCTATCCTTATATGGCTACACCTTC	TRBV7-9	TRBJ1-2	NA	12	NA
CASSFGPTLRNYGYTF	TGTGCCAGCAGCTTCGGGCCCACTCTCCGTAACTATGGCTACACCTTC	TRBV27	TRBJ1-2	NA	16	NA
CSARATSGRNVQYF	TGCAGTGCTAGAGCGACTAGCGGGAGGAATGTCCAGTACTTC	TRBV20-1	TRBJ2-5	TRBD2	14	NA
CASSRASGGTDTQYF	TGTGCCAGCAGTCGGGCTAGCGGGGGCACAGATACGCAGTATTTT	TRBV6-4	TRBJ2-3	TRBD2	15	NA
CASSRTGFNGYTF	TGTGCCAGCAGCCGGACAGGGTTCAATGGCTACACCTTC	TRBV27	TRBJ1-2	TRBD1	13	NA
CASSQDDRVAYEQYF	TGCGCCAGCAGCCAAGATGACAGGGTGGCCTACGAGCAGTACTTC	TRBV4-1	TRBJ2-7	TRBD1	15	NA
CAISGHGYEQYF	TGTGCCATCAGTGGTCACGGGTACGAGCAGTACTTC	TRBV10-3	TRBJ2-7	NA	12	NA
CASNAMGETDTQYF	TGTGCCAGCAACGCAATGGGGGAGACAGATACGCAGTATTTT	TRBV2	TRBJ2-3	NA	14	NA
CSAIGRATYEQYF	TGCAGTGCTATCGGGAGGGCAACCTACGAGCAGTACTTC	TRBV20-1	TRBJ2-7	TRBD2	13	few
CSVSFGAGNEQFF	TGCAGCGTTAGCTTCGGGGCTGGCAATGAGCAGTTCTTC	TRBV29-1	TRBJ2-1	NA	13	NA
CASSLDKQETQYF	TGTGCCAGCAGCCTGGACAAGCAAGAGACCCAGTACTTC	TRBV3-1	TRBJ2-5	NA	13	NA
CASSEDRGQYNEQFF	TGTGCCAGCAGTGAGGACAGGGGTCAATACAATGAGCAGTTCTTC	TRBV2	TRBJ2-1	TRBD1	15	few
CASRMDKYEQYF	TGCGCCAGCAGAATGGACAAATACGAGCAGTACTTC	TRBV5-1	TRBJ2-7	NA	12	NA
CASTAQGSETQYF	TGTGCCAGCACCGCACAGGGGTCAGAGACCCAGTACTTC	TRBV27	TRBJ2-5	TRBD1	13	few
CASSKANTGTYYGYTF	TGTGCCAGCAGCAAAGCGAACACAGGGACCTACTATGGCTACACCTTC	TRBV21-1	TRBJ1-2	NA	16	NA
CASSLVGDSQFF	TGTGCCAGCAGCTTAGTAGGGGACTCTCAGTTCTTC	TRBV7-2	TRBJ2-1	NA	12	NA
CSVDRGHNRETQYF	TGCAGCGTTGACAGGGGCCACAACCGGGAGACCCAGTACTTC	TRBV29-1	TRBJ2-5	NA	14	NA
CASSSRDREVSGYTF	TGTGCCAGCAGCTCACGGGACAGGGAGGTGTCCGGCTACACCTTC	TRBV7-2	TRBJ1-2	TRBD1	15	NA
CASSQPWGEQFF	TGCGCCAGCAGCCAGCCCTGGGGTGAGCAGTTCTTC	TRBV4-1	TRBJ2-1	NA	12	NA
CASSLKASSYNEQYF	TGTGCCAGCAGCCTTAAGGCGAGCTCCTACAATGAGCAGTACTTC	TRBV3-1	TRBJ2-5	NA	15	NA
CASSLIRTGNGYTF	TGTGCCAGCAGCCTTATACGGACAGGGAATGGCTACACCTTC	TRBV5-5	TRBJ1-2	TRBD1	14	NA
CSVAGRIPYEQYF	TGCAGCGTTGCAGGGAGAATTCCCTACGAGCAGTACTTC	TRBV29-1	TRBJ2-7	NA	13	few
CASSSFLAGEGNEQFF	TGCGCCAGCAGCTCGTTCTTAGCGGGAGAAGGGAATGAGCAGTTCTTC	TRBV5-1	TRBJ2-1	TRBD2	16	few
CASSLSPGTRGEQFF	TGTGCCAGCAGCTTGTCCCCCGGGACTAGGGGTGAGCAGTTCTTC	TRBV5-5	TRBJ2-1	TRBD2	15	NA
CASSLELAGGSDTQYF	TGTGCCAGCAGTTTAGAGTTAGCGGGAGGATCAGATACGCAGTATTTT	TRBV12-3/TRBV12-4	TRBJ2-3	TRBD2	16	few
CASSQEGRGGADSNQPQHF	TGTGCCAGCAGCCAAGAGGGAAGGGGGGGGGCCGATAGCAATCAGCCCCAGCATTTT	TRBV4-2	TRBJ1-5	NA	19	NA
CASSFRPTDTQYF	TGTGCCAGCAGCTTCCGACCCACAGATACGCAGTATTTT	TRBV28	TRBJ2-3	NA	13	few
CASGYLSSNYGYTF	TGTGCCAGCGGATACCTTTCGTCTAACTATGGCTACACCTTC	TRBV27	TRBJ1-2	NA	14	NA
CASSESGGVRETQYF	TGTGCCAGCAGTGAATCGGGAGGGGTTAGAGAGACCCAGTACTTC	TRBV2	TRBJ2-5	TRBD2	15	NA
CASSPTNTYEQYF	TGTGCCAGCAGTCCGACAAATACCTACGAGCAGTACTTC	TRBV12-3/TRBV12-4	TRBJ2-7	NA	13	NA
CASSEVRTGGEQYF	TGTGCCAGCAGTGAAGTGAGGACAGGCGGCGAGCAGTACTTC	TRBV2	TRBJ2-7	TRBD1	14	many
CASSPRIGSSGANVLTF	TGTGCTAGCTCACCACGAATTGGAAGCTCTGGGGCCAACGTCCTGACTTTC	TRBV18	TRBJ2-6	NA	17	NA
CASSQWGYEQYF	TGTGCCAGCAGCCAGTGGGGTTACGAGCAGTACTTC	TRBV28	TRBJ2-7	NA	12	NA